This TCR beta chain originates from a study of a mutant IDH1 vaccine in newly diagnosed glioma. Looking at the study overall: Treated patients, about 60% male and roughly 40% female, averaged about 40 years of age. Most had both radiotherapy and temozolomide beforehand; others had only one. General study findings and limits: Whatever changes occurred in top peripheral T cell clonotypes seemed unrelated to pseudoprogression.

Time point in this sample: baseline, week 1 (first vaccination visit). The treatment: pre-vaccination baseline after standard-of-care therapy. This clone appeared a few times. Its specificity is unknown. Deletions cut 5 bases from V and 2 bases from J, with 0 bases between. Germline values: CDR1 SGHTA, CDR2 FQGNSA. The CDR3 has 10 residues. Produced via immunoSEQ multiplex PCR; TCRdb's table is partial and in-frame only. The data contain 85,000 to 100,000 clones, 80% of them singletons. This sequence originates from a man aged 35 to 55 with glioma. Sequenced here: PBMCs, sampled from a glioma patient treated with radiotherapy, temozolomide or both. The chain couples TRBV7-2 to TRBJ2-5, with no clear D. CDR3 residues: CASSQETQYF. Written as DNA, the CDR3 is TGTGCCAGCAGCCAAGAGACCCAGTACTTC.